A selection of T cell receptor beta chains follows, all from one sample in a study of blood T cell repertoires in COVID-19. Measured with immunoSEQ multiplex PCR; TCRdb has only the in-frame clones, and not every one. Of about 150,000 clones listed, more than 75% are singletons. Input material: peripheral blood. The source is a human donor with acute or convalescent COVID-19. The donor label of this sample is uncertain. CDR3s include the opening cysteine and the closing phenylalanine or tryptophan. Clone size is not always given. Where it is, it says once, few, many or a class for expanded clones.

v_call,j_call,clone_size,cdr3_aa
TRBV7-9,TRBJ2-7,NA,CASSSDRTLYF
TRBV9,TRBJ2-3,NA,CASSVGLAGQASTDTQYF
TRBV19,TRBJ1-1,NA,CASSKGDRGTPLNTEAFF
TRBV7-2,TRBJ2-5,once,CASSLVDRGWETQYF
TRBV2,TRBJ1-6,NA,CASSSEGSLNSPLHF
TRBV29-1,TRBJ2-7,NA,CSALGQALLSYEQYF
TRBV10-3,TRBJ1-2,NA,CAISGGQGNYGYTF
TRBV3-1/TRBV3-2,TRBJ1-2,NA,CASSQDWRGPYGYTF
TRBV14,TRBJ1-1,NA,CASSQVAGQNTEAFF
TRBV30,TRBJ2-7,NA,CAWSAPGQGGYEQYF
TRBV6-4,TRBJ2-1,NA,CASSDYPPTGTGLYNEQFF
TRBV5-4,TRBJ1-4,NA,CASSPTAGNEKLFF
TRBV19,TRBJ1-5,NA,CASSHSYSNQPQHF
TRBV5-1,TRBJ2-7,NA,CASSLLWTGSNEQYF
TRBV7-2,TRBJ2-7,NA,CASSSQSGDSYEQYF
TRBV4-3,TRBJ1-4,NA,CASSQTGVYEKLFF
TRBV7-9,TRBJ2-7,NA,CASSPTGGSYEQYF
TRBV15,TRBJ2-5,NA,CATSTRTGQETQYF
TRBV2,TRBJ1-4,NA,CASEKDRANSEKLFF
TRBV6-2/TRBV6-3,TRBJ1-5,NA,CASNPDYSNQPQHF
TRBV14,TRBJ1-1,once,CANSQVQGGSGAFF
TRBV6-4,TRBJ2-3,NA,CASSDGSGGATDTQYF
TRBV15,TRBJ1-3,few,CATSRRDWATTENTIYF
TRBV6-6,TRBJ1-1,NA,CASSWGDNTEAFF
TRBV2,TRBJ1-2,NA,CASSEKAGYYGYTF
TRBV2,TRBJ1-2,NA,CASSDPNNYGYTF
TRBV28,TRBJ1-1,NA,CASTFTSGGRGGAFF
TRBV6-2/TRBV6-3,TRBJ1-2,NA,CASSQTGNYGYTF
TRBV29-1,TRBJ2-5,NA,CRVEGTSGGGKTQYF
TRBV5-1,TRBJ2-5,NA,CASSLKLAGGPAETQYF
TRBV4-3,TRBJ2-2,once,CASSLEGQGVVTGELFF
TRBV7-2,TRBJ1-2,NA,CASSWDRGYGYTF
TRBV30,TRBJ1-6,NA,CAWTEGGFAPLHF
TRBV6-2/TRBV6-3,TRBJ1-5,NA,CASSYAGGNSNQPQHF
TRBV2,TRBJ1-2,NA,CASSEDRGYGYTF
TRBV29-1,TRBJ2-5,NA,CSVVSGGNQETQYF
TRBV18,TRBJ1-1,NA,CASSSDRVVGPEAFF
TRBV7-9,TRBJ2-7,NA,CASSSAQGHEQYF
TRBV30,TRBJ1-5,NA,CAWSFGTGTGGQPQHF
TRBV7-2,TRBJ2-2,once,CASSWQGGESTGELFF
TRBV5-1,TRBJ1-4,NA,CASSLAGGYEKLFF
TRBV6-2/TRBV6-3,TRBJ2-7,NA,CASSWGTAYEQYF
TRBV5-4,TRBJ1-1,NA,CASRLDTEAFF
TRBV15,TRBJ1-2,once,CATSRDTRGAGYTF
TRBV20-1,TRBJ1-5,NA,CSASQTGSQPQHF
TRBV18,TRBJ2-7,NA,CASSLRQGSYEQYF
TRBV5-8,TRBJ1-2,NA,CASSPRDRGHSYTF
TRBV5-8,TRBJ2-7,NA,CASSLAGTASYEQYF
TRBV27,TRBJ2-1,NA,CASSLSAAPGNEQFF
TRBV12-3/TRBV12-4,TRBJ1-2,once,CASSFGDFGGYTF
TRBV5-1,TRBJ2-1,NA,CASSPKRGEQFF
TRBV4-2,TRBJ1-2,NA,CASSLDRGARGYTF
TRBV7-6,TRBJ2-7,NA,CASSSYEKSSYEQYF
TRBV4-2,TRBJ1-4,NA,CASSRDREGDEKLFF
TRBV3-1/TRBV3-2,TRBJ1-6,NA,CASSSEGLGNSPLHF
TRBV19,TRBJ2-3,NA,CASSMQTGQADTQYF
TRBV10-1,TRBJ2-5,NA,CASSPGQGLETQYF
TRBV29-1,TRBJ2-5,NA,CSVKGRGSGGETQYF
TRBV15,TRBJ2-7,NA,CATRGLLGHEQYF